The subject of this entry is one TCR beta chain. V was clipped by 7 bases and J by 1 base; unmatched bases: 6. CDR1 and CDR2 from the germline V gene are SEHNR and FQNEAQ (reference sequence). The CDR3 consists of 14 residues. The sample originates from a study of blood T cells in healthy people across ages. Then a second PCR, running roughly 7 to 11 cycles, was carried out with a sample-barcoded 5' primer and a J-beta primer mix. TCRdb itself ran the 5' RACE reads through MiXCR, one entry per CDR3 protein. This table holds roughly 1,300,000 distinct CDR3 sequences, roughly 59% found once. The sequence was collected from a man aged 18-30 years in good health. The V gene is TRBV7-9, the J gene TRBJ1-1; 7 nucleotides align to TRBD1. The sequenced sample consisted of blood. The CDR3 DNA reads as TGTGCCAGCAACAGGGACAGATGGAACACTGAAGCTTTCTTT. This gives the protein CASNRDRWNTEAFF.